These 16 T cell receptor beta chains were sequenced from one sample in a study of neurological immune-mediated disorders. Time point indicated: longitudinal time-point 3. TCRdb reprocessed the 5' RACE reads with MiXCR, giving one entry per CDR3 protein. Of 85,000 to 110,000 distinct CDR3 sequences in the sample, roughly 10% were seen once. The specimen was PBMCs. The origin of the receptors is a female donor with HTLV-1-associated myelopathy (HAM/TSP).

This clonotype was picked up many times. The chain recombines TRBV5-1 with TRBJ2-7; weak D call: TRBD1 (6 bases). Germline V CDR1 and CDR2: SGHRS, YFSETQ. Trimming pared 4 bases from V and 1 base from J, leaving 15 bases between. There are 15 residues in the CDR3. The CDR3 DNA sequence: TGCGCCAGCAGCCCGAACAGGGTGGGGTCCTACGAGCAGTACTTC. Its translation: CASSPNRVGSYEQYF.

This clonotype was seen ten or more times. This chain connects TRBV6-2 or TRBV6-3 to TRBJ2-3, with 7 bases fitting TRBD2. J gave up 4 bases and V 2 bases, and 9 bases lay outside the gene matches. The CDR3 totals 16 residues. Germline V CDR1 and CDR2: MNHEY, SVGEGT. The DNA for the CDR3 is TGTGCCAGCAGTTACACGGGGGGTTACGGCGCAGATACGCAGTATTTT. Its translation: CASSYTGGYGADTQYF.

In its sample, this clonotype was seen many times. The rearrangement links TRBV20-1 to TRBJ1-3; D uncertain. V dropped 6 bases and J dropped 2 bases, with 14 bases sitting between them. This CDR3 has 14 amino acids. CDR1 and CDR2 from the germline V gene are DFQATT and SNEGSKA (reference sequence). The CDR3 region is CSATPGSPGNTIYF. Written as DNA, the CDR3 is TGCAGTGCGACCCCAGGTAGCCCTGGAAACACCATATATTTT.

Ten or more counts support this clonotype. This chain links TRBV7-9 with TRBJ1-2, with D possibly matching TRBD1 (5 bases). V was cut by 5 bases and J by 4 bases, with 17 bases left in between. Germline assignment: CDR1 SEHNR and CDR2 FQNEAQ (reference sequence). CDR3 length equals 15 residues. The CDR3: CASSLPTAGSYGYTF. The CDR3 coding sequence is TGTGCCAGCAGCCTTCCGACGGCAGGGTCCTATGGCTACACCTTC.

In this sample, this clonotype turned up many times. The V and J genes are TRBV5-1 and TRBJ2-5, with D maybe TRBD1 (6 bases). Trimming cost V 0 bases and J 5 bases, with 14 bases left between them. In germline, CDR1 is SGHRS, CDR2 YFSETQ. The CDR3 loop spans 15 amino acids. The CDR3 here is CASSLAAGEAETQYF. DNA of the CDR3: TGCGCCAGCAGCTTGGCCGCAGGGGAAGCGGAGACCCAGTACTTC.

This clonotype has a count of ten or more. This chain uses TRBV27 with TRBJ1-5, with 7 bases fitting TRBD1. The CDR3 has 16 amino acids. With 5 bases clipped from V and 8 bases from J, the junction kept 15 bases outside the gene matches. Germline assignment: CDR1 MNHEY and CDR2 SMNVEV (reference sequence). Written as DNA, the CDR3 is TGTGCCAGCAGTCCCTACCGACAGGGAAGGGCAGAGCCCCAGCATTTT. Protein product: CASSPYRQGRAEPQHF.

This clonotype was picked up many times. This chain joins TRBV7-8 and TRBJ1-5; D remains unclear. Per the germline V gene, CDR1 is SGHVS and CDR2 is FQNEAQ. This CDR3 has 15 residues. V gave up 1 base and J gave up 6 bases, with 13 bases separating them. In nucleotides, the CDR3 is TGTGCCAGCAGCTTAGAACTGAGACGCGTTCAGCCCCAGCATTTT. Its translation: CASSLELRRVQPQHF. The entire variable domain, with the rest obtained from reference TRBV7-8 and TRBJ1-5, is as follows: GAGVSQSPRYKVAKRGQDVALRCDPISGHVSLFWYQQALGQGPEFLTYFQNEAQLDKSGLPSDRFFAERPEGSVSTLKIQRTQQEDSAVYLCASSLELRRVQPQHFGDGTRLSIL.

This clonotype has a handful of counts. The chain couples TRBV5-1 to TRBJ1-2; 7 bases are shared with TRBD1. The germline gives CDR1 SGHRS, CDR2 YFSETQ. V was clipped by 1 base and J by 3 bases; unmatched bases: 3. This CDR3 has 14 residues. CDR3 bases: TGCGCCAGCAGCTTGCAGGGGGGAGACTATGGCTACACCTTC. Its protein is CASSLQGGDYGYTF. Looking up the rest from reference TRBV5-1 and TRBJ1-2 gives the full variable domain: KAGVTQTPRYLIKTRGQQVTLSCSPISGHRSVSWYQQTPGQGLQFLFEYFSETQRNKGNFPGRFSGRQFSNSRSEMNVSTLELGDSALYLCASSLQGGDYGYTFGSGTRLTVV.

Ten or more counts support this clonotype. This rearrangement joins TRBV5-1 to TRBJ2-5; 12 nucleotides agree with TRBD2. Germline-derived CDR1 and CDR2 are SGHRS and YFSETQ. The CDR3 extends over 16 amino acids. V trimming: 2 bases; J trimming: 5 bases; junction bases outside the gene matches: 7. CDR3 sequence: CASSFLGLAGLETQYF. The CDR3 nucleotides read TGCGCCAGCAGCTTCCTGGGACTAGCGGGTCTGGAGACCCAGTACTTC.

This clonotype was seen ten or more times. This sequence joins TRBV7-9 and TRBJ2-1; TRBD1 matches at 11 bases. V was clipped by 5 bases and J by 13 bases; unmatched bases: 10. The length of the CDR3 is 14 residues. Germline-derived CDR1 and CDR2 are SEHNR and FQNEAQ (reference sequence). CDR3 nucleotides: TGTGCCAGCAGCCCTCCCGGGACAGGGGGTTCTCAGTTCTTC. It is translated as CASSPPGTGGSQFF. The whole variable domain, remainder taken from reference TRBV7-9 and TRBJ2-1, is DTGVSQNPRHKITKRGQNVTFRCDPISEHNRLYWYRQTLGQGPEFLTYFQNEAQLEKSRLLSDRFSAERPKGSFSTLEIQRTEQGDSAMYLCASSPPGTGGSQFFGPGTRLTVL.

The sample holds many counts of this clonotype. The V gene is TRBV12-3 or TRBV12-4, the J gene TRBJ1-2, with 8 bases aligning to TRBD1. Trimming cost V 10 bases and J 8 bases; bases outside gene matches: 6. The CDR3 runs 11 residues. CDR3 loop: CATQGARGYTF. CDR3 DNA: TGTGCCACCCAGGGGGCGAGAGGCTACACCTTC.

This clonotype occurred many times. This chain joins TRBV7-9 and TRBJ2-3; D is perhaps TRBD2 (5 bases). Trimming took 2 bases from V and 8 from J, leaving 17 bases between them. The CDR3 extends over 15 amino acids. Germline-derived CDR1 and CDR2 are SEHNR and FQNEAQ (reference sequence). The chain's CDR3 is CASSLREAAGGTQYF. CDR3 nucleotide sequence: TGTGCCAGCAGCTTAAGAGAGGCAGCCGGAGGTACGCAGTATTTT.

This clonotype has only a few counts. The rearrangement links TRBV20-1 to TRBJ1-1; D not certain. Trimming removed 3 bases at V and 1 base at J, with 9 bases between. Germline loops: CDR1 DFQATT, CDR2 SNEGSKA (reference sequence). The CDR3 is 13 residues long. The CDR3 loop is CSARAWENTEAFF. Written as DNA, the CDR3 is TGCAGTGCTAGGGCCTGGGAGAACACTGAAGCTTTCTTT.

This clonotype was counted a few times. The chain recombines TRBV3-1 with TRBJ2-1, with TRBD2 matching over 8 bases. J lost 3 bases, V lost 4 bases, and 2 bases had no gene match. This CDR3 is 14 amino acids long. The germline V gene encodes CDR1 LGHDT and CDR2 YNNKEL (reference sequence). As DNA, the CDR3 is TGTGCCAGCAGCCGGACTAGCAGCTACAATGAGCAGTTCTTC. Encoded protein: CASSRTSSYNEQFF.

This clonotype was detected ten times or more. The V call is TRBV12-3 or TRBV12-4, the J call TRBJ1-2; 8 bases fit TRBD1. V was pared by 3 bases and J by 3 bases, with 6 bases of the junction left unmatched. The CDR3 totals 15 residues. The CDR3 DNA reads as TGTGCCAGCAGTTTGGTACAGGGGGTTTACTATGGCTACACCTTC. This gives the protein CASSLVQGVYYGYTF.

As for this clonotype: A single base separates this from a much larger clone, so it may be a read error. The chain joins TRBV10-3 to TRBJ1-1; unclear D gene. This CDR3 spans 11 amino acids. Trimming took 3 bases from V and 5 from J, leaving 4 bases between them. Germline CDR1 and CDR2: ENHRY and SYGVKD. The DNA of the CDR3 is TGTGCCATCAGTGAAACGACTGAAGCTTTCTTT. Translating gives CAISETTEAFF.